A single sample gave rise to the 4 T cell receptor beta chains below, sequenced in a study of blood T cell repertoires in COVID-19 (dated by TCRdb to 2018 to 2021). The library was prepared using the immunoSEQ multiplex PCR assay. TCRdb limited this immuneACCESS table to in-frame rearrangements with V and J called. A share of clones is missing; checked studies link under half to unresolved V genes, and the rest is unexplained. The table for this sample lists 15,000 to 20,000 clones; less than 90% of them were counted only once. The ten largest clones capture approximately 25% of the sample. Sequencing was performed on peripheral blood. The source of these receptors is a man aged 55 to 70 with acute or convalescent COVID-19.

The chain is built from TRBV6-5 and TRBJ1-1; D may be TRBD1 (6 bases). Trimming left V 0 bases short and J 4 bases short, with 9 bases between. Germline loops: CDR1 MNHEY, CDR2 SVGAGI. The CDR3 has 14 amino acids. In nucleotides, the CDR3 is TGTGCCAGCAGTTACTCGGGGGCGAGCACTGAAGCTTTCTTT. The encoded protein is CASSYSGASTEAFF.

The V gene is TRBV9, the J gene TRBJ1-4; TRBD1 might be the D (6 bases). Trimming took off 3 bases at V and 1 base at J, with 13 bases between the two ends. This CDR3 has 16 amino acids. Germline V gene sequence: CDR1 SGDLS, CDR2 YYNGEE. The CDR3 coding sequence is TGTGCCAGCAGCGCAGAGGGGGGGGTAACTAATGAAAAACTGTTTTTT. Its translation: CASSAEGGVTNEKLFF.

The rearrangement uses TRBV15 and TRBJ2-1; 7 nucleotides line up with TRBD2. This CDR3 is 16 amino acids long. Losses at the gene ends were 3 bases for V and 5 bases for J; bases not matched to a gene: 10. Germline V lookup: CDR1 LNHNV, CDR2 YYDKDF (reference sequence). CDR3 DNA: TGTGCCACCAGCAGTGTTAGAGCGGGATTCGACAATGAGCAGTTCTTC. As protein: CATSSVRAGFDNEQFF. The full variable domain, with the rest looked up from reference TRBV15 and TRBJ2-1, is DAMVIQNPRYQVTQFGKPVTLSCSQTLNHNVMYWYQQKSSQAPKLLFHYYDKDFNNEADTPDNFQSRRPNTSFCFLDIRSPGLGDTAMYLCATSSVRAGFDNEQFFGPGTRLTVL.

This clone was observed a few times. The V and J genes are TRBV21-1 and TRBJ2-7; no DNA check was done on the table's D call, TRBD2. TRBV21-1 is a pseudogene. The CDR3 is 17 residues long. The DNA of the CDR3 is TGTGCCAGCAGCAAAGTAAAGGGGCTAGCGGATAACTACGAGCAGTACTTC. Its protein product is CASSKVKGLADNYEQYF.